These T cell receptor beta chains were read from a single sample in a study of T cell responses to AZD1222 COVID-19 vaccine. The protocol was immunoSEQ multiplex PCR, while the TCRdb copy is restricted to in-frame clones and leaves out a portion. The sample contains some 110,000 clones, 70% to 90% of which appear only once. The sample in question was peripheral blood, obtained on day 0 of AZD1222 vaccination. All receptors derive from an adult in good health. The CDR3 runs from the conserved cysteine through the conserved F or W. Each record gives: V gene, D gene, clone size, J gene, CDR3 DNA, CDR3 protein. D genes are given only for firm matches. A clone size is listed for some rows: how often the clone was seen (once, few, many), or a class if it is expanded.

TRBV30	NA	NA	TRBJ2-2	TGTGCTTGGGGCCAGGGGAACACCGGGGAGCTGTTTTTT	CAWGQGNTGELFF
TRBV7-3	NA	NA	TRBJ2-7	TGTGCCAGCAGCTTAACCTCGGTTTCCGAGCAGTACTTC	CASSLTSVSEQYF
TRBV7-3	TRBD1	NA	TRBJ1-3	TGTGCCAGCAGTTCAACAGGGGAGTCTGGAAACACCATATATTTT	CASSSTGESGNTIYF
TRBV5-1	NA	NA	TRBJ1-5	TGCGCCAGCAGCCTCACCATTGGCAATCAGCCCCAGCATTTT	CASSLTIGNQPQHF
TRBV29-1	TRBD1	NA	TRBJ2-1	TGCAGCGTTACGACAGGGGGTCACAATGAGCAGTTCTTC	CSVTTGGHNEQFF
TRBV11-2	TRBD1	NA	TRBJ1-6	TGTGCCAGCAGCTTCCGGACAGGCAGCTCCTATAATTCACCCCTCCACTTT	CASSFRTGSSYNSPLHF
TRBV9	NA	NA	TRBJ2-1	TGTGCCAGCAGCGTAGAAGGTGAGCAGTTCTTC	CASSVEGEQFF
TRBV5-8	NA	NA	TRBJ1-1	TGTGCCAGCAGCTTGGCCGGAGGGGGATACACTGAAGCTTTCTTT	CASSLAGGGYTEAFF
TRBV18	NA	NA	TRBJ1-2	TGTGCCAGCTCAGACCTGGCAGGGGCGAAGGGCTACACCTTC	CASSDLAGAKGYTF
TRBV5-1	TRBD1	NA	TRBJ2-5	TGCGCCAGCGGATCTGGACAGGCTCAAGAGACCCAGTACTTC	CASGSGQAQETQYF
TRBV19	NA	NA	TRBJ1-2	TGTGCCAGTAGTATAGTCCAACAAGAGCCAGTGTTGCGGGGCTACACCTTC	CASSIVQQEPVLRGYTF
TRBV5-4	TRBD2	few	TRBJ2-1	TGTGCCAGCAGCTCACCGGGACTAGCGGGAGGGGAGAATGAGCAGTTCTTC	CASSSPGLAGGENEQFF
TRBV10-1	TRBD2	NA	TRBJ2-3	TGCGCCAGCAGTGAGTCGACACTAGCGGGGGTACTATTAGATACGCAGTATTTT	CASSESTLAGVLLDTQYF
TRBV5-1	NA	few	TRBJ1-2	TGCGCCAGCAGCTTGGTTCAGGAGGACTATGGCTACACCTTC	CASSLVQEDYGYTF
TRBV24-1	NA	few	TRBJ2-7	TGTGCCACCAGTCGGGGGTACGAGCAGTACTTC	CATSRGYEQYF
TRBV18	NA	few	TRBJ1-1	TGTGCCGGTTGCGACACCCCCTCAGGGATAGGGGGTGAAGCTTTCTTT	CAGCDTPSGIGGEAFF
TRBV28	NA	few	TRBJ2-2	TGTGCCAGCAGCCGAGGGGGGGATAACACCGGGGAGCTGTTTTTT	CASSRGGDNTGELFF
TRBV4-3	TRBD1	NA	TRBJ1-4	TGCGCCAGCAGCCAAGAATGGGACAGGGTTCCCCACGATAGAAAACTGTTTTTT	CASSQEWDRVPHDRKLFF
TRBV6-6	NA	NA	TRBJ1-5	TGTGCCAGCAGTTACAGGGGGGGCGGTCAGCCCCAGCATTTT	CASSYRGGGQPQHF
TRBV7-2	NA	once	TRBJ1-1	TGTGCCAGCAGCTTCGGCCAAAGCACTGAAGCTTTCTTT	CASSFGQSTEAFF
TRBV9	TRBD1	NA	TRBJ1-1	TGTGCCAGCAGCGTAGCGGGACAGGTTGGCGCTGAAGCTTTCTTT	CASSVAGQVGAEAFF
TRBV7-3	NA	NA	TRBJ2-1	TGTGCCAGCAGCTTAACCCAGGGGTTGAATGAGCAGTTCTTC	CASSLTQGLNEQFF
TRBV6-5	NA	NA	TRBJ1-1	TGTGCCAGCAGCCCAACTGCGTCCGCCGCTTTCTTT	CASSPTASAAFF
TRBV7-9	NA	NA	TRBJ2-1	TGTGCCAGCAGCTTGGTCCTCTGGGTCATCGATGAGCAGTTCTTC	CASSLVLWVIDEQFF
TRBV28	NA	NA	TRBJ2-7	TGTGCCAGCAATGAGTTCCGGGGACGGGACGAGCAGTACTTC	CASNEFRGRDEQYF
TRBV18	NA	NA	TRBJ2-7	TGTGCCAGCTCGGCAGCCGGGACAACCTACGAGCAGTACTTC	CASSAAGTTYEQYF
TRBV19	NA	few	TRBJ1-2	TGTGCCAGTAATGACGGGAGTTCGGTCTATGGCTACACCTTC	CASNDGSSVYGYTF
TRBV3-1/TRBV3-2	NA	NA	TRBJ2-3	TGTGCCAGCACCAACCAGGGGTGGCCAGATACGCAGTATTTT	CASTNQGWPDTQYF
TRBV7-2	NA	NA	TRBJ2-1	TGTGCCAGCAGCCGTCGACAGGACAATGAGCAGTTCTTC	CASSRRQDNEQFF
TRBV5-1	NA	few	TRBJ1-1	TGCGCCAGCAGCTTGGGAGGGCAGCTTAATGAAGCTTTCTTT	CASSLGGQLNEAFF
TRBV28	NA	NA	TRBJ1-5	TGTGCCAGCTTCCGGGGACCATATAGCAATCAGCCCCAGCATTTT	CASFRGPYSNQPQHF
TRBV7-9	NA	NA	TRBJ2-4	TGTGCCAGCAGCATACAGGAGGACATTCAGTACTTC	CASSIQEDIQYF
TRBV27	NA	few	TRBJ1-6	TGTGCCAGCAGTACTAAGCGGGACCCCCTCCACTTT	CASSTKRDPLHF
TRBV2	NA	NA	TRBJ1-6	TGTGCCAGCAGTGAGGTTACCCCGGGGGGTAGTTCACCCCTCCACTTT	CASSEVTPGGSSPLHF
TRBV19	NA	NA	TRBJ2-2	TGTGCCAGTAGTATTGGGGTGGACACCGGGGAGCTGTTTTTT	CASSIGVDTGELFF
TRBV7-2	NA	NA	TRBJ1-5	TGTGCCAGCAGCTTAGCGCGGGAGACTCAGCCCCAGCATTTT	CASSLARETQPQHF
TRBV27	NA	NA	TRBJ1-2	TGTGCCAGCAGTACGGACAGAGCTAACTATGGCTACACCTTC	CASSTDRANYGYTF
TRBV6-5	NA	NA	TRBJ2-2	TGTGCCAGCAGGCCCTCCTTGACCGGGGAGCTGTTTTTT	CASRPSLTGELFF
TRBV19	TRBD1	NA	TRBJ2-3	TGTGCCAGTAGTATCGAAGGGACAGGGACGTTAGATACGCAGTATTTT	CASSIEGTGTLDTQYF
TRBV7-6	NA	few	TRBJ2-1	TGTGCCAGCAGCCCACCGGAGGACCTTGGGTATGAGCAGTTCTTC	CASSPPEDLGYEQFF
TRBV4-1	TRBD1	few	TRBJ1-6	TGCGCCACCCGGCAGACAGGGGTCAATTCACCCCTCCACTTT	CATRQTGVNSPLHF